This passage covers 10 T cell receptor beta chains from one sample sequenced in a study of T cells in Graves' hyperthyroidism and ophthalmopathy. Amplified regions were TCR beta CDR3 sequences from RNA transcripts. The HTBI primer set drove a first-round RT-PCR of the TCR CDR3. TCRdb fed the multiplex PCR reads into MiXCR, producing one record per CDR3 protein. This table holds 600,000 to 700,000 distinct CDR3 sequences, around 15% found once. Sequencing input: blood. Every receptor here comes from a middle-aged woman with Graves' ophthalmopathy.

There are a few counts of this clonotype. The V gene is TRBV9, the J gene TRBJ2-2, with a possible D match to TRBD1 (6 bases). Germline assignment: CDR1 SGDLS and CDR2 YYNGEE. This CDR3 has 15 amino acids. With 0 bases removed from V and 6 bases from J, the gap between germline ends came to 12 bases. CDR3 loop: CASSVEYRAAGELFF. The CDR3 nucleotides read TGTGCCAGCAGCGTAGAGTACAGGGCGGCCGGGGAGCTGTTTTTT.

The table lists this clonotype with many counts. V usage is TRBV11-3 and J usage is TRBJ1-5, with a weak D call TRBD1 (5 bases). CDR1 SGHNT and CDR2 YENEEA come from the germline V gene. The CDR3 has 13 residues. Trimming removed 8 bases at V and 5 bases at J, with 13 bases between. This CDR3 reads CASSRDADQPQHF. The CDR3, as DNA: TGTGCCAGCTCGAGGGACGCCGATCAGCCCCAGCATTTT.

The chain has TRBV3-1 and TRBJ2-7; the D is unclear. From germline, CDR1 is LGHDT and CDR2 YNNKEL (reference sequence). The CDR3 loop spans 14 amino acids. Trimming cost V 1 base and J 3 bases, with 10 bases left between them. The CDR3, as DNA: TGTGCCAGCAGCCAAGGACCCTCGGGCTACGAGCAGTACTTC. This encodes CASSQGPSGYEQYF.

This clonotype was picked up a small number of times. CDR3 DNA: TGTGCCAGCAGAGACAGGGGCGGTGGGACTGAAGCTTTCTTT. Translated, it gives CASRDRGGGTEAFF. The rearrangement links TRBV6-1 to TRBJ1-1, with 8 bases fitting TRBD1. Germline V gene data show CDR1 as MNHNS and CDR2 as SASEGT. V trimming: 6 bases; J trimming: 5 bases; junction bases outside the gene matches: 8. The CDR3 is 14 residues long.

This clonotype was detected many times. The gene calls are TRBV6-5 and TRBJ2-3; D may be TRBD2 (6 bases). The CDR3 has 19 amino acids. Germline CDR1 is MNHEY and CDR2 is SVGAGI. The ends were cut back, 3 bases at V and 0 bases at J, with 22 bases in the middle. CDR3 in DNA: TGTGCCAGCAGTTATCAGTTCTGGGGGAGGAGTTGGAGCACAGATACGCAGTATTTT. This translates into CASSYQFWGRSWSTDTQYF.

This clonotype was counted ten times or more. The chain is built from TRBV12-3 or TRBV12-4 and TRBJ1-2; TRBD1 agrees at 8 bases. The CDR3 is made up of 16 amino acids. The trim removed 0 bases at V and 4 bases at J, leaving 7 bases unmatched. This CDR3 is CASSLAGQELIYGYTF. CDR3 nucleotides: TGTGCCAGCAGTTTAGCGGGACAGGAATTGATCTATGGCTACACCTTC.

This chain links TRBV28 with TRBJ2-7, with D unclear. V lost 5 bases and J lost 2, with 19 bases in between. CDR3 length: 16 residues. Germline CDR1 reads MDHEN; CDR2 reads SYDVKM. CDR3 bases: TGTGCCAGCAGTCCCGCCTCCCTGCTAACCCCCTACGAGCAGTACTTC. It codes for CASSPASLLTPYEQYF.

J is TRBJ2-7 and V is TRBV10-3; D is unclear. The ends were cut back, 1 base at V and 2 bases at J, with 9 bases in the middle. The CDR3 spans 14 residues. CDR1 is ENHRY, CDR2 SYGVKD, per germline. The DNA of the CDR3 is TGTGCCATCAGTGAGTTCGGCAGCACCTACGAGCAGTACTTC. Amino acid sequence: CAISEFGSTYEQYF.

This clonotype was recorded a few times. The chain's CDR3 is CASSLAWGGYTGELFF. CDR3 nucleotide sequence: TGTGCCAGCAGTCTTGCCTGGGGGGGCTACACCGGGGAGCTGTTTTTT. The chain carries TRBV27 and TRBJ2-2; possible D gene TRBD2, 7 bases. The CDR3 extends over 16 amino acids. CDR1 and CDR2 from the germline V gene are MNHEY and SMNVEV (reference sequence). Between the trimmed V and J ends, which lost 5 bases and 3 bases, there was a span of 16 bases.

V gene TRBV30 combines with J gene TRBJ2-4, with D maybe TRBD2 (5 bases). The CDR3 is 16 amino acids. Trimming removed 4 bases at V and 2 bases at J, with 18 bases between. Germline CDR1 reads GTSNPN; CDR2 reads SVGIG (reference sequence). The CDR3 protein is CAWTSGYGIPKNIQYF. Here the CDR3 DNA reads TGTGCCTGGACCTCTGGATACGGGATTCCCAAAAACATTCAGTACTTC.